The 30 T cell receptor beta chains reported below all come from one sample, sequenced in a study of shared clonotypes between healthy human individuals. The method was immunoSEQ multiplex PCR; TCRdb's version includes in-frame clones alone and lacks a portion of them. The data show approximately 1.5 million clones, under 99% seen once. Sequencing used naive CD4+ T cells sorted from blood. Subset described: CD45RA+ positively selected. All receptors come from a man aged 25 to 40 in good health.

The V gene is TRBV11-1, the J gene TRBJ1-2; TRBD1 might be the D (6 bases). This CDR3 is 14 amino acids long. The V end was cut by 5 bases, the J end by 5 bases, with 15 bases between. Germline lookup yields CDR1 SGHAT and CDR2 FQDESV (reference sequence). As DNA, the CDR3 is TGTGCCAGCAGCCCCCGGACAGCACCATATGGCTACACCTTC. Translated, it gives CASSPRTAPYGYTF.

The V gene is TRBV29-1, the J gene TRBJ2-3; no clear D gene. The V gene lost 4 bases and the J gene lost 4 bases, with 6 bases spanning the gap. In germline, CDR1 is SQVTM, CDR2 ANQGSEA. The CDR3 length is 11 residues. CDR3 sequence reads: CSVGDPDTQYF. CDR3 sequence (DNA): TGCAGCGTTGGAGATCCAGATACGCAGTATTTT.

The chain has TRBV16 and TRBJ2-2, with D unclear. The V end lost 4 bases, the J end lost 6 bases, and 9 bases lay between the germline ends. In germline, CDR1 is KGHSY, CDR2 FQNENV. The CDR3 runs to 13 residues. CDR3 region: CASSRDTAGELFF. CDR3 nucleotides: TGTGCCAGCAGCCGAGACACGGCCGGGGAGCTGTTTTTT.

This clone was seen a single time. CDR3 protein: CASSLLGREIGELFF. CDR3 in DNA: TGTGCCAGCAGTTTATTAGGGCGGGAGATAGGGGAGCTGTTTTTT. This rearrangement joins TRBV27 to TRBJ2-2, with 7 bases aligning to TRBD2. V lost 1 base to trimming and J lost 8 bases; unmatched junction nucleotides: 7. This CDR3 spans 15 amino acids. Germline CDR1 MNHEY, CDR2 SMNVEV (reference sequence).

The chain employs TRBV5-1 and TRBJ2-5, with 8 bases aligning to TRBD2. Trimming cost V 4 bases and J 2 bases; bases outside gene matches: 4. The CDR3 spans 14 residues. CDR1 is SGHRS and CDR2 is YFSETQ in the germline V gene. The CDR3 region is CASSMGLVQETQYF. Written as DNA, the CDR3 is TGCGCCAGCAGCATGGGACTAGTACAAGAGACCCAGTACTTC.

This rearrangement joins TRBV27 to TRBJ1-2; 11 bases are a match to TRBD1. Trimming removed 2 bases from V and 0 bases from J; junction bases left unmatched: 14. Germline assignment: CDR1 MNHEY and CDR2 SMNVEV (reference sequence). The CDR3 totals 20 residues. The chain's CDR3 is CASSLRGLSRTGGTNYGYTF. DNA of the CDR3: TGTGCCAGCAGTTTAAGGGGCCTATCCCGGACAGGGGGCACTAACTATGGCTACACCTTC.

This chain connects TRBV7-3 to TRBJ2-5, with 9 bases that match TRBD2. Germline assignment: CDR1 SGHTA and CDR2 FQGTGA. This CDR3 contains 16 residues. Losses at the gene ends were 0 bases for V and 2 bases for J; bases not matched to a gene: 4. The CDR3 DNA sequence: TGTGCCAGCAGCTTAACTAGCGGGAGAGCGCAAGAGACCCAGTACTTC. This translates into CASSLTSGRAQETQYF.

This chain uses TRBV18 with TRBJ2-2; D unresolved. Germline V gene sequence: CDR1 KGHSH, CDR2 LQKENI. Trimming pared 0 bases from V and 0 bases from J, leaving 11 bases between. This CDR3 is 17 amino acids long. The CDR3 nucleotides read TGTGCCAGCTCACCACCTGCGGCAGAACCGAACACCGGGGAGCTGTTTTTT. Its protein is CASSPPAAEPNTGELFF.

The chain recombines TRBV7-2 with TRBJ1-5; possibly TRBD1 for D (6 bases). In germline, CDR1 is SGHTA, CDR2 FQGNSA. This CDR3 spans 15 amino acids. The V and J ends lost 3 bases and 6 bases respectively, with 15 bases between them. The CDR3 DNA sequence: TGTGCCAGCAGCTTCTTAGCAGGGGAGAGTCAGCCCCAGCATTTT. Protein product: CASSFLAGESQPQHF.

J is TRBJ1-2 and V is TRBV19; the D gene is possibly TRBD1 (5 bases). The CDR3 extends over 13 amino acids. V was clipped by 7 bases and J by 8 bases, with 17 bases between them. CDR1 and CDR2 (germline): LNHDA, SQIVND (reference sequence). In nucleotides, the CDR3 is TGTGCCAGTACCAGAACGGGGCCAGAAGGCTACACCTTC. Encoded protein: CASTRTGPEGYTF.

The rearrangement joins TRBV9 to TRBJ2-1; D is possibly TRBD2 (5 bases). Trimming cost V 7 bases and J 5 bases, with 13 bases left between them. The germline V gene encodes CDR1 SGDLS and CDR2 YYNGEE. CDR3 length: 13 amino acids. CDR3 loop: CASGWGADNEQFF. The CDR3, as DNA: TGTGCCAGCGGGTGGGGAGCGGACAATGAGCAGTTCTTC. Filled out from reference TRBV9 and TRBJ2-1, the complete variable domain reads DSGVTQTPKHLITATGQRVTLRCSPRSGDLSVYWYQQSLDQGLQFLIQYYNGEERAKGNILERFSAQQFPDLHSELNLSSLELGDSALYFCASGWGADNEQFFGPGTRLTVL.

The chain joins TRBV2 to TRBJ2-6; 11 bases are a match to TRBD1. CDR1 is SNHLY, CDR2 FYNNEI, per germline. CDR3 length equals 16 residues. The J segment lost 2 bases and the V segment lost 8 bases, leaving 5 bases of the junction unmatched. CDR3 coding DNA: TGTGCCAGCCGGACAGGGGGCCGAGCTGGGGCCAACGTCCTGACTTTC. Residues: CASRTGGRAGANVLTF. The whole variable domain, remainder taken from reference TRBV2 and TRBJ2-6, is EPEVTQTPSHQVTQMGQEVILRCVPISNHLYFYWYRQILGQKVEFLVSFYNNEISEKSEIFDDQFSVERPDGSNFTLKIRSTKLEDSAMYFCASRTGGRAGANVLTFGAGSRLTVL.

The chain carries TRBV18 and TRBJ1-1; a possible D gene is TRBD1 (6 bases). Trimming shortened V by 1 base and J by 7 bases, and 19 bases separated the two germline ends. Germline V CDR1 and CDR2: KGHSH, LQKENI. This CDR3 is built from 16 residues. The CDR3 bases are TGTGCCAGCTCACCACTTCTAGGGCAGGGGTACCTTGAAGCTTTCTTT. Its translation: CASSPLLGQGYLEAFF.

The chain couples TRBV29-1 to TRBJ2-7, with TRBD1 matching 9 bases. Germline V gene lookup returns CDR1 SQVTM and CDR2 ANQGSEA. V lost 0 bases to trimming and J lost 6 bases; unmatched junction nucleotides: 6. This CDR3 contains 14 residues. DNA of the CDR3: TGCAGCGTTGAAGATACAGGGGGCTTGTCCGAGCAGTACTTC. Encoded protein: CSVEDTGGLSEQYF.

The chain links TRBV18 to TRBJ1-4; unclear D gene. The ends were cut back, 5 bases at V and 5 bases at J, with 3 bases in the middle. There are 11 residues in the CDR3. Germline CDR1 KGHSH, CDR2 LQKENI. Here the CDR3 reads CASSANEKLFF. In DNA, the CDR3 is TGTGCCAGCTCAGCGAATGAAAAACTGTTTTTT.

This clone has a handful of counts. The same CDR3 can be traced to other DNA sequences in this sample. The rearrangement uses TRBV27 and TRBJ2-7; D gene uncertain. The V gene lost 4 bases and the J gene lost 0 bases, with 1 base spanning the gap. The CDR3 is 11 residues long. Per germline, CDR1 MNHEY and CDR2 SMNVEV (reference sequence). The DNA for the CDR3 is TGTGCCAGCAGTTCCTCCTACGAGCAGTACTTC. It yields the protein CASSSSYEQYF.

The chain links TRBV10-1 to TRBJ1-4; the D is unclear. This CDR3 is 13 amino acids long. V lost 3 bases and J 3 bases, leaving 5 bases between the germline ends. Germline V gene lookup returns CDR1 WNHNN and CDR2 SYGVQD (reference sequence). This CDR3 is CASSEGPNEKLFF. CDR3 nucleotides: TGCGCCAGCAGTGAAGGACCTAATGAAAAACTGTTTTTT.

The CDR3 DNA reads TGTGCCAGTAGTATAGTGGGGGCAAGTGGCTACACCTTC. Translation: CASSIVGASGYTF. The chain couples TRBV19 to TRBJ1-2; D is perhaps TRBD1 (6 bases). From germline, CDR1 is LNHDA and CDR2 SQIVND (reference sequence). Trimming pared 1 base from V and 7 bases from J, leaving 10 bases between. The CDR3 extends over 13 amino acids.

V usage is TRBV27 and J usage is TRBJ2-3; D is ambiguous. Germline V gene lookup returns CDR1 MNHEY and CDR2 SMNVEV (reference sequence). This CDR3 is 16 amino acids long. The V gene lost 0 bases and the J gene lost 4 bases, with 14 bases spanning the gap. CDR3 sequence reads: CASSLSPGMRPDTQYF. The CDR3 nucleotides are TGTGCCAGCAGTTTATCCCCAGGAATGAGGCCAGATACGCAGTATTTT.

This clone was seen a single time. The gene calls are TRBV7-6 and TRBJ2-1, with 9 bases that match TRBD1. This CDR3 has 15 amino acids. V trimming: 3 bases; J trimming: 8 bases; junction bases outside the gene matches: 8. Germline CDR1 is SGHVS and CDR2 is FNYEAQ. The CDR3 spells CASSFGQGLTDEQFF. The CDR3 nucleotides are TGTGCCAGCAGCTTTGGACAGGGGTTGACCGATGAGCAGTTCTTC.

This clone was observed once. The CDR3 sequence: CASSYGQGGSYEQYF. The CDR3 DNA follows: TGTGCCAGCAGCTACGGACAGGGTGGCTCCTACGAGCAGTACTTC. The chain recombines TRBV11-2 with TRBJ2-7, with 8 bases matching TRBD1. Germline CDR1 and CDR2: SGHAT and FQNNGV. The V and J ends lost 4 bases and 0 bases, in that order; junction bases with no gene match: 5. The CDR3 spans 15 residues.

The J gene is TRBJ2-1, the V gene TRBV10-2, with D possibly matching TRBD1 (5 bases). This CDR3 comprises 13 residues. The germline V and J ends were trimmed by 2 bases and 7 bases, with 9 bases remaining between them. The germline V gene encodes CDR1 WSHSY and CDR2 SAAADI. The CDR3: CASSEQGLNEQFF. The DNA for the CDR3 is TGCGCCAGCAGTGAGCAGGGTTTAAATGAGCAGTTCTTC.

The rearrangement links TRBV28 to TRBJ2-7; no firm D call. Germline lookup yields CDR1 MDHEN and CDR2 SYDVKM. This CDR3 comprises 12 residues. Trimming removed 2 bases at V and 5 bases at J, with 7 bases between. For the CDR3, the DNA is TGTGCCAGCAGTTTAGGGTTCCACGAGCAGTACTTC. Protein: CASSLGFHEQYF.

The V and J genes are TRBV7-9 and TRBJ1-2; D is undetermined. The germline CDR1 and CDR2 sequences are SEHNR and FQNEAQ (reference sequence). Deletions cut 3 bases from V and 6 bases from J, with 5 bases between. The CDR3 runs 11 residues. The CDR3: CASSFSNGYTF. CDR3 bases: TGTGCCAGCAGCTTCTCCAATGGCTACACCTTC.

The chain is built from TRBV30 and TRBJ2-7; D not certain. From germline, CDR1 is GTSNPN and CDR2 SVGIG (reference sequence). CDR3 size: 12 residues. The ends were cut back, 1 base at V and 4 bases at J, with 8 bases in the middle. The CDR3 DNA follows: TGTGCCTGGAGTGCCAACCCATACGAGCAGTACTTC. It yields the protein CAWSANPYEQYF.

V is TRBV7-2 and J is TRBJ2-2, with TRBD2 identical over 7 bases. Germline V gene data show CDR1 as SGHTA and CDR2 as FQGNSA. CDR3 size: 14 residues. The ends lost 6 bases at V and 6 bases at J; junction bases unmatched: 7. The chain's CDR3 is CASRNSGYPGELFF. In DNA, the CDR3 is TGTGCCAGCAGGAATAGCGGGTACCCCGGGGAGCTGTTTTTT.

This sequence joins TRBV6-5 and TRBJ1-2; D might be TRBD1 (6 bases). The V gene's germline CDR1 is MNHEY and CDR2 SVGAGI. This CDR3 is 14 amino acids long. V dropped 7 bases and J dropped 6 bases, with 18 bases sitting between them. As DNA, the CDR3 is TGTGCCAGCAAGTCCGTAAGACAGGTGAATGGCTACACCTTC. Residues: CASKSVRQVNGYTF.

V gene TRBV4-2 combines with J gene TRBJ2-7; 9 nucleotides match TRBD1. Germline CDR1 reads LGHNA; CDR2 reads YNFKEQ. V dropped 7 bases and J dropped 4; count of bases not matched to a gene: 8. The CDR3 covers 14 residues. In DNA, the CDR3 is TGTGCCAGCAAAATCGGGACAGGGCCGTACGAGCAGTACTTC. Residues: CASKIGTGPYEQYF.

V usage is TRBV6-5 and J usage is TRBJ1-1; possibly TRBD1 for D (5 bases). V was cut by 6 bases and J by 2 bases, with 16 bases left in between. The CDR3 is 15 amino acids. Germline assignment: CDR1 MNHEY and CDR2 SVGAGI. The CDR3 spells CASRSLGTANTEAFF. CDR3 in DNA: TGTGCCAGCAGATCACTCGGGACGGCTAACACTGAAGCTTTCTTT.

Turning to this clone: Other DNA sequences from this sample encode an identical CDR3 as well. The chain employs TRBV28 and TRBJ1-2; D is possibly TRBD1 (5 bases). V gave up 6 bases and J gave up 2 bases, with 13 bases separating them. The CDR3 spans 14 residues. Germline CDR1 and CDR2: MDHEN and SYDVKM. CDR3 sequence reads: CASSPGGPNYGYTF. The CDR3 coding sequence is TGTGCCAGCAGCCCCGGGGGACCCAACTATGGCTACACCTTC.